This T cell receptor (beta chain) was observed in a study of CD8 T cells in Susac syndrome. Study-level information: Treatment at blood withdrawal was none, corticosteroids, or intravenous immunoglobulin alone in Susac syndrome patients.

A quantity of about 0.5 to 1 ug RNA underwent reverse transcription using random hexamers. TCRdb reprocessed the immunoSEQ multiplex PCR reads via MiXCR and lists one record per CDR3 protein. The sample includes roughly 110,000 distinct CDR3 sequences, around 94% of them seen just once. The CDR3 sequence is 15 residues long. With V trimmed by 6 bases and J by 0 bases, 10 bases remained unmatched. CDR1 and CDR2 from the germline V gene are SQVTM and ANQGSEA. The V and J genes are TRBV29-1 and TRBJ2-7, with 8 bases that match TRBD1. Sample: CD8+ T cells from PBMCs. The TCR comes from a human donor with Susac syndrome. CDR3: CSVLGQGKLSYEQYF. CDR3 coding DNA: TGCAGCGTCCTCGGACAGGGAAAGCTCTCCTACGAGCAGTACTTC.